This entry lists 26 T cell receptor beta chains sequenced from one sample in a study of blood T cells in healthy people across ages. The authors ran a second PCR of about 7 to 11 cycles using a sample-barcoded 5' primer and a J-beta primer mix. TCRdb itself ran the 5' RACE reads through MiXCR, one entry per CDR3 protein. The sample has 500,000 to 650,000 distinct CDR3 sequences, about a quarter seen once. These records were also assigned to another study, of T cells of mothers and their children.

Sequencing used blood. These receptors all stem from a boy aged 2 to 10 in good health.

This clonotype showed up just a few times. This chain joins TRBV4-2 and TRBJ2-3; 8 nucleotides line up with TRBD1. Germline loops: CDR1 LGHNA, CDR2 YNFKEQ. The CDR3 runs to 18 residues. V was clipped by 1 base and J by 2 bases; unmatched bases: 11. The CDR3 DNA reads as TGTGCCAGCAGCCAAGGTTATCAGGGGGCGCAAATCACAGATACGCAGTATTTT. Amino acid sequence: CASSQGYQGAQITDTQYF.

Turning to this clonotype: At one end the junction does not follow the germline gene, possibly because of a read error. The V gene is TRBV6-5, the J gene TRBJ2-1; D not certain. Per germline, CDR1 MNHEY and CDR2 SVGAGI. CDR3 length: 15 amino acids. The CDR3 here is CASSLYESSDNEQFF. The CDR3, as DNA: TGTGCTAGCAGTTTATATGAGAGTTCGGACAATGAGCAGTTCTTC.

This clonotype was found a few times. The rearrangement joins TRBV29-1 to TRBJ2-5; possible D gene TRBD2, 6 bases. CDR3 size: 13 residues. V was clipped by 3 bases and J by 4 bases, with 12 bases between them. In germline, CDR1 is SQVTM, CDR2 ANQGSEA. CDR3 amino acids: CSVELWRGETQYF. The CDR3 DNA is TGCAGCGTTGAGTTATGGAGGGGAGAGACCCAGTACTTC.

The V and J genes are TRBV10-3 and TRBJ2-3; 14 bases fit TRBD2. Per germline, CDR1 ENHRY and CDR2 SYGVKD. Trimming removed 6 bases from V and 5 bases from J; junction bases left unmatched: 1. This CDR3 contains 14 residues. The CDR3 region is CAISGLAGGDTQYF. CDR3 in DNA: TGTGCCATCAGCGGACTAGCGGGGGGAGATACGCAGTATTTT.

The J gene is TRBJ2-7, the V gene TRBV6-5; 8 bases align to TRBD1. Trimming cost V 6 bases and J 3 bases; bases outside gene matches: 7. The CDR3 runs to 14 residues. CDR1 and CDR2 from the germline V gene are MNHEY and SVGAGI. The DNA for the CDR3 is TGTGCCAGCAGCAAACAGGGGGTGGGCTACGAGCAGTACTTC. Its protein is CASSKQGVGYEQYF.

The gene calls are TRBV7-2 and TRBJ1-3, with D unclear. Trimming removed 5 bases from V and 1 base from J, with 15 bases in between. This CDR3 is 16 amino acids long. Germline V lookup: CDR1 SGHTA, CDR2 FQGNSA. The CDR3 loop reads CASSPTLGRSGNTIYF. The CDR3 coding sequence is TGTGCCAGCAGCCCCACCCTAGGGAGGTCTGGAAACACCATATATTTT.

CDR3 region: CASSVGSGHRINSPLHF. In DNA form, the CDR3 reads TGTGCCAGCAGCGTAGGTTCAGGACATCGGATAAATTCACCCCTCCACTTT. V is TRBV9 and J is TRBJ1-6; tentative D call: TRBD1 (5 bases). CDR3 length: 17 amino acids. Trimming took off 0 bases at V and 7 bases at J, with 17 bases between the two ends. Per germline, CDR1 SGDLS and CDR2 YYNGEE.

This chain uses TRBV5-5 with TRBJ2-5; D not resolved. The DNA matches TRBJ2-1 better at its end, which makes the J call doubtful. The CDR3 has 14 residues. Germline V gene data show CDR1 as SGHKS and CDR2 as YYEKEE (reference sequence). CDR3 DNA sequence: TGTGCCAGCAGCTTAAACAGTGATTTCGTTGAGCAGTTCTTC. Translating it yields CASSLNSDFVEQFF.

The V call is TRBV6-5, the J call TRBJ1-2, with a weak D call TRBD1 (5 bases). CDR1 and CDR2 (germline): MNHEY, SVGAGI. The CDR3 extends over 15 amino acids. The V end was cut by 6 bases, the J end by 1 base, with 15 bases between. CDR3 residues: CASREDSRDNYGYTF. Written as DNA, the CDR3 is TGTGCCAGCAGGGAAGACAGTAGAGATAACTATGGCTACACCTTC.

This clonotype was counted at least ten times. V usage is TRBV7-2 and J usage is TRBJ2-6; the D is unclear. The V gene's germline CDR1 is SGHTA and CDR2 FQGNSA. V shed 5 bases and J shed 0 bases, with 5 bases lying between them. This CDR3 contains 14 residues. The CDR3 nucleotides are TGTGCCAGCAGCCTGATCTCTGGGGCCAACGTCCTGACTTTC. Translated, it gives CASSLISGANVLTF.

J is TRBJ2-7 and V is TRBV20-1; D may be TRBD2 (5 bases). Trimming removed 2 bases at V and 4 bases at J, with 18 bases between. Looked up from germline, CDR1 is DFQATT and CDR2 is SNEGSKA (reference sequence). The length of the CDR3 is 15 residues. Written as DNA, the CDR3 is TGCAGTGCTAGACAACCCGGACGGGAACCTTACGAGCAGTACTTC. Translating gives CSARQPGREPYEQYF.

The V and J genes are TRBV29-1 and TRBJ1-4; D is uncertain. Trimming left V 4 bases short and J 9 bases short, with 12 bases between. The germline V gene has CDR1 SQVTM and CDR2 ANQGSEA. The CDR3 has 12 amino acids. In nucleotides, the CDR3 is TGCAGCGTTGTTGGAGAGGACCAAAAACTGTTTTTT. It is translated as CSVVGEDQKLFF. Filled out from reference TRBV29-1 and TRBJ1-4, the complete variable domain reads SAVISQKPSRDICQRGTSLTIQCQVDSQVTMMFWYRQQPGQSLTLIATANQGSEATYESGFVIDKFPISRPNLTFSTLTVSNMSPEDSSIYLCSVVGEDQKLFFGSGTQLSVL.

V is TRBV7-2 and J is TRBJ1-2; D gene ambiguous. This CDR3 comprises 12 residues. Germline values: CDR1 SGHTA, CDR2 FQGNSA. Trimming pared 3 bases from V and 8 bases from J, leaving 10 bases between. For the CDR3, the DNA is TGTGCCAGCAGCTTGGGTCCCCCGGGCTACACCTTC. Translating it yields CASSLGPPGYTF.

V and J are TRBV6-5 and TRBJ2-5, with TRBD2 matching 12 bases. Germline V gives CDR1 MNHEY, CDR2 SVGAGI. Trimming removed 7 bases from V and 4 bases from J; junction bases left unmatched: 7. This CDR3 has 15 amino acids. CDR3 loop: CASILAGGRIETQYF. The CDR3 DNA sequence: TGTGCCAGCATCCTAGCGGGAGGGCGAATAGAGACCCAGTACTTC.

The V call is TRBV6-4, the J call TRBJ2-5, with 12 bases that match TRBD2. The J call may not be correct, given that the DNA end is closer to TRBJ2-1. CDR1 and CDR2 (germline): MRHNA, SNTAGT. The CDR3 consists of 21 residues. The chain's CDR3 is CASSDSGWRTSGARPGDEQFF. The CDR3 nucleotides read TGTGCCAGCAGTGACTCAGGGTGGAGGACTAGCGGGGCTCGCCCGGGCGATGAGCAGTTCTTC.

This CDR3 is CASRRRQGNGYTF. The CDR3 DNA follows: TGTGCCAGCAGACGACGACAGGGAAACGGCTACACCTTC. This sequence joins TRBV12-3 or TRBV12-4 and TRBJ1-2; TRBD1 matches at 7 bases. V trimming: 6 bases; J trimming: 8 bases; junction bases outside the gene matches: 9. The CDR3 runs 13 residues.

The chain carries TRBV20-1 and TRBJ1-4, with D unclear. CDR1 and CDR2 (germline): DFQATT, SNEGSKA (reference sequence). Between the trimmed V and J ends, which lost 0 bases and 8 bases, there was a span of 4 bases. The CDR3 extends over 11 amino acids. The CDR3 bases are TGCAGTGCTAGAGATCCGGAAAAACTGTTTTTT. It encodes CSARDPEKLFF.

This chain joins TRBV20-1 and TRBJ2-7; 8 bases are shared with TRBD1. V shed 6 bases and J 2 bases; nucleotides not matched to a gene: 3. Germline-derived CDR1 and CDR2 are DFQATT and SNEGSKA (reference sequence). The CDR3 loop spans 12 amino acids. The CDR3 sequence is CSAVDRAYEQYF. In DNA, the CDR3 is TGCAGTGCAGTGGACAGGGCCTACGAGCAGTACTTC.

The chain is built from TRBV7-6 and TRBJ2-5; TRBD1 might be the D (6 bases). The CDR3 contains 13 residues. From germline, CDR1 is SGHVS and CDR2 FNYEAQ. Trimming shortened V by 3 bases and J by 3 bases, and 8 bases separated the two germline ends. CDR3 protein: CASSFGQKETQYF. The CDR3 bases are TGTGCCAGCAGCTTCGGACAGAAAGAGACCCAGTACTTC.

V usage is TRBV27 and J usage is TRBJ2-5; tentative D call: TRBD1 (6 bases). Germline V gene lookup returns CDR1 MNHEY and CDR2 SMNVEV (reference sequence). The CDR3 length is 15 residues. V was shortened by 3 bases and J by 7 bases, with 18 bases between the two germline ends. CDR3 amino acids: CASSLGAFLRGTQYF. The CDR3, as DNA: TGTGCCAGCAGTTTGGGGGCCTTCTTAAGGGGGACCCAGTACTTC.

This clonotype was picked up a small number of times. The CDR3 DNA reads as TGTGCCAGCAATTCAGGAGAAGAGAGAACCCAGTACTTC. Protein: CASNSGEERTQYF. This chain joins TRBV10-3 and TRBJ2-1, with unresolved D. TRBJ2-5 explains the end of the DNA better; the J call may be wrong. Germline V gives CDR1 ENHRY, CDR2 SYGVKD. The CDR3 has 13 residues.

This clonotype was observed a few times. V and J are TRBV2 and TRBJ2-7; 13 nucleotides agree with TRBD2. The CDR3 spans 15 residues. V trimming: 6 bases; J trimming: 3 bases; junction bases outside the gene matches: 5. Germline V gene lookup returns CDR1 SNHLY and CDR2 FYNNEI. CDR3 residues: CASRTGTSGNYEQYF. CDR3 in DNA: TGTGCCAGCAGAACCGGGACTAGCGGGAACTACGAGCAGTACTTC.

The table lists this clonotype with a few counts. V and J are TRBV2 and TRBJ2-5; D uncertain. Trimming left V 7 bases short and J 1 base short, with 10 bases between. Germline lookup yields CDR1 SNHLY and CDR2 FYNNEI. CDR3 size: 13 residues. The CDR3 here is CASTPVAQETQYF. The CDR3 DNA sequence: TGTGCCAGCACCCCCGTTGCCCAAGAGACCCAGTACTTC.

Points on this clonotype: Its ends do not fully match the called genes, so a read error is possible. This chain connects TRBV29-1 to TRBJ2-6; 9 nucleotides match TRBD2. Looked up from germline, CDR1 is SQVTM and CDR2 is ANQGSEA. The CDR3 runs 18 residues. CDR3: CSVFQGLAGPTGANVLTF. CDR3 in DNA: TGCAGCGTTTTCCAGGGACTAGCAGGGCCCACTGGGGCCAACGTCCTGACTTTT.

J is TRBJ2-1 and V is TRBV4-1; D may match TRBD1 or TRBD2 (5 bases each). Trimming shortened V by 3 bases and J by 4 bases, and 13 bases separated the two germline ends. The CDR3 contains 15 residues. Germline loops: CDR1 MGHRA, CDR2 YSYEKL. The CDR3 reads CASSQPGRSYNEQFF. Written as DNA, the CDR3 is TGCGCCAGCAGCCAGCCGGGACGGAGTTACAATGAGCAGTTCTTC.

The table lists this clonotype with a few counts. This chain links TRBV6-2 or TRBV6-3 with TRBJ2-1; no reliable D call. The V and J ends lost 8 bases and 0 bases respectively, with 11 bases between them. Per germline, CDR1 MNHEY and CDR2 SVGEGT. The CDR3 extends over 14 amino acids. The DNA for the CDR3 is TGTGCCAGCTCCAAGGCGAGCTCCTACAATGAGCAGTTCTTC. It yields the protein CASSKASSYNEQFF.